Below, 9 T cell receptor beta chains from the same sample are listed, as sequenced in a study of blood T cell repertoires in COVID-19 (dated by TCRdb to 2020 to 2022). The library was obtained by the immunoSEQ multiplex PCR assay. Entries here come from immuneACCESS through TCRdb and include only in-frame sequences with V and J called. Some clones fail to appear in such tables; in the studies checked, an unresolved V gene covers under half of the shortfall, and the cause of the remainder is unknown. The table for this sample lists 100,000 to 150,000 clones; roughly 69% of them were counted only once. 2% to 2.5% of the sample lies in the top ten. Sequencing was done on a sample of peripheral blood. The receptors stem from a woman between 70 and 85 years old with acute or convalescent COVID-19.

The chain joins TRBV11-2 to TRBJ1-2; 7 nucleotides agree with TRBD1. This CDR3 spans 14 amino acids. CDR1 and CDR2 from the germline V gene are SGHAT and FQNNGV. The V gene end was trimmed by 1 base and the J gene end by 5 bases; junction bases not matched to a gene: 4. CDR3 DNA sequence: TGTGCCAGCAGCTTAGTTGGGACAGATTATGGCTACACCTTC. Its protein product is CASSLVGTDYGYTF. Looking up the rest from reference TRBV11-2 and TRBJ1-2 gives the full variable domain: EAGVAQSPRYKIIEKRQSVAFWCNPISGHATLYWYQQILGQGPKLLIQFQNNGVVDDSQLPKDRFSAERLKGVDSTLKIQPAKLEDSAVYLCASSLVGTDYGYTFGSGTRLTVV.

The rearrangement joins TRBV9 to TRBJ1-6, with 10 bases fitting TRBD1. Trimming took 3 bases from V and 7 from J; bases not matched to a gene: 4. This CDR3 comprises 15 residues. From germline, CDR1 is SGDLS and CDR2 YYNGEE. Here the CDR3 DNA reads TGTGCCAGCAGCGCCGGACAGGGGGGAAATTCACCCCTCCACTTT. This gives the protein CASSAGQGGNSPLHF. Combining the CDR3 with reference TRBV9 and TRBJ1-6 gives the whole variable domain DSGVTQTPKHLITATGQRVTLRCSPRSGDLSVYWYQQSLDQGLQFLIQYYNGEERAKGNILERFSAQQFPDLHSELNLSSLELGDSALYFCASSAGQGGNSPLHFGNGTRLTVT.

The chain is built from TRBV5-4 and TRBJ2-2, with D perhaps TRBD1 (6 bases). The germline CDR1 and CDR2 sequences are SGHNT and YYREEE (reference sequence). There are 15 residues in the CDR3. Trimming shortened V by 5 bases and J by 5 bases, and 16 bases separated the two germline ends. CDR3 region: CASRDSFRGTGELFF. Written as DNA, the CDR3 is TGTGCCAGCAGGGACAGTTTTAGGGGGACCGGGGAGCTGTTTTTT.

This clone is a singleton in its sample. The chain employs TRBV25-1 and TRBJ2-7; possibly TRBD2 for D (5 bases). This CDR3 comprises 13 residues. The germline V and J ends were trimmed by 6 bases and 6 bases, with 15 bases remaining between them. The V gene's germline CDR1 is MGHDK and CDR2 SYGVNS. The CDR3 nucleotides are TGTGCCAGCAGCGATTCTAACCGGGGCGAGCAGTACTTC. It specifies CASSDSNRGEQYF.

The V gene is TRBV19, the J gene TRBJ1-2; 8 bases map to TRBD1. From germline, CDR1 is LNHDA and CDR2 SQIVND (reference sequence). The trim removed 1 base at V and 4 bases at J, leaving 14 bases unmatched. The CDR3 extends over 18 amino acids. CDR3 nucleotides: TGTGCCAGTAGTATAGGAGGACAGGGAGCCCTTTCGACCTATGGCTACACCTTC. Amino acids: CASSIGGQGALSTYGYTF.

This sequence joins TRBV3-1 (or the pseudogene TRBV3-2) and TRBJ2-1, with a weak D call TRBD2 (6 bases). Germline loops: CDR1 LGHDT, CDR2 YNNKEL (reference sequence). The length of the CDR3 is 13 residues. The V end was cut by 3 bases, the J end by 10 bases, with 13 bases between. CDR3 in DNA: TGTGCCAGCAGCCACGGGGGAGGTCGCGAGCAGTTCTTC. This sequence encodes CASSHGGGREQFF.

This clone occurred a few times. CDR3 in amino acids: CASSFVAGTDEQYF. Written as DNA, the CDR3 is TGTGCCAGCAGTTTCGTAGCGGGAACGGACGAGCAGTACTTC. The chain carries TRBV28 and TRBJ2-7; 8 bases map to TRBD2. Germline CDR1 is MDHEN and CDR2 is SYDVKM. Trimming cost V 3 bases and J 5 bases; bases outside gene matches: 6. There are 14 residues in the CDR3.

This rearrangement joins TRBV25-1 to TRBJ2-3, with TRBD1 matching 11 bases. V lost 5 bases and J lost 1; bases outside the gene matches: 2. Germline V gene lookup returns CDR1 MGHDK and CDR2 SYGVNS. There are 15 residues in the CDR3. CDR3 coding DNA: TGTGCCAGCAGTAAGGGACAGGGGGGCACAGATACGCAGTATTTT. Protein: CASSKGQGGTDTQYF. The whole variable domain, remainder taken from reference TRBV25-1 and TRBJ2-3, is EADIYQTPRYLVIGTGKKITLECSQTMGHDKMYWYQQDPGMELHLIHYSYGVNSTEKGDLSSESTVSRIRTEHFPLTLESARPSHTSQYLCASSKGQGGTDTQYFGPGTRLTVL.

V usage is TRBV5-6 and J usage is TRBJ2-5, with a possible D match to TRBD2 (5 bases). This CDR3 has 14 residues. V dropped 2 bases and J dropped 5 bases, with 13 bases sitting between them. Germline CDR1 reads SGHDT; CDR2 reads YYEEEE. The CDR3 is CASSLGSGGETQYF. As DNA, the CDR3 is TGTGCCAGCAGCTTAGGATCGGGCGGGGAGACCCAGTACTTC.